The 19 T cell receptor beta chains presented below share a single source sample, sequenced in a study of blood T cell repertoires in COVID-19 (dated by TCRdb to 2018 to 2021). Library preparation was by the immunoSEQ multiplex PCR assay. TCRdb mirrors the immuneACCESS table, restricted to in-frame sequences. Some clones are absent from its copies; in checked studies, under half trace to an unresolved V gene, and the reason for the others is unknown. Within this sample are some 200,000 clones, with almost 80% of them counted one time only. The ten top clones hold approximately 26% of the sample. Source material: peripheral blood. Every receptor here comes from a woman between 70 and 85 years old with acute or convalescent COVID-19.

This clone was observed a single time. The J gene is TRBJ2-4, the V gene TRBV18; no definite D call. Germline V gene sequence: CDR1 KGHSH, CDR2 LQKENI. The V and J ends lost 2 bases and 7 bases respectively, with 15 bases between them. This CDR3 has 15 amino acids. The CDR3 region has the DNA TGTGCCAGCTCACCATTAAATCGAGTTATGAACATTCAGTACTTC. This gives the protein CASSPLNRVMNIQYF.

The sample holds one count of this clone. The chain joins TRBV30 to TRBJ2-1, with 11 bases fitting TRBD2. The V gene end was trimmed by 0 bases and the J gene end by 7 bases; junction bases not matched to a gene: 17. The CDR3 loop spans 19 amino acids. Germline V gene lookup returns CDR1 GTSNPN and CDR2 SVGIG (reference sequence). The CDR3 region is CAWSVPSRQTSGRGNEQFF. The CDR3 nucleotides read TGTGCCTGGAGTGTACCCTCCCGTCAAACTAGCGGGAGAGGTAATGAGCAGTTCTTC.

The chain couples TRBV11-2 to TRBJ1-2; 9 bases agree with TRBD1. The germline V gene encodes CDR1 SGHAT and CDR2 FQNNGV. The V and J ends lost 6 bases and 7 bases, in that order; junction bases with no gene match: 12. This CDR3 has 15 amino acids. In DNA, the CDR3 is TGTGCCAGCAGGTCTACCGGGACAGGGAGGGGTGGCTACACCTTC. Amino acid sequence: CASRSTGTGRGGYTF.

The CDR3 DNA sequence: TGTGCCAGCAGCCAAGGGACAGTTAAAGAGACCCAGTACTTC. It codes for CASSQGTVKETQYF. The chain links TRBV3-1 (or the pseudogene TRBV3-2) to TRBJ2-5; tentative D call: TRBD1 (6 bases). CDR1 and CDR2 (germline): LGHDT, YNNKEL (reference sequence). The V and J ends lost 1 base and 3 bases respectively, with 9 bases between them. The CDR3 runs to 14 residues.

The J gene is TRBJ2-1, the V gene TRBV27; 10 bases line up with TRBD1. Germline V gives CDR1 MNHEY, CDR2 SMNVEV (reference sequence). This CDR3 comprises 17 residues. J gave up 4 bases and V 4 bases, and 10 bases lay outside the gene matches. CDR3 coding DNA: TGTGCCAGCAGTTCTTCAAGGACAGGGGGGGGTTACAATGAGCAGTTCTTC. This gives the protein CASSSSRTGGGYNEQFF.

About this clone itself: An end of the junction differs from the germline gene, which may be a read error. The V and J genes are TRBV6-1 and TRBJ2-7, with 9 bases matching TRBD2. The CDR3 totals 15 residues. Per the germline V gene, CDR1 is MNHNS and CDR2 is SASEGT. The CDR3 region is CASCETTSGAYEQYF. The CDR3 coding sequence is TGTGCCAGCTGTGAGACGACTAGCGGAGCCTACGAGCAGTACTTC.

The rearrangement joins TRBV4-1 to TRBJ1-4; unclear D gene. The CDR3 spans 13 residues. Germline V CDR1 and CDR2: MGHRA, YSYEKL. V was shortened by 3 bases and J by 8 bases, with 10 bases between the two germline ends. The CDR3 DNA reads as TGCGCCAGCAGCCACCTAGCACCGGAAAAACTGTTTTTT. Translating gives CASSHLAPEKLFF.

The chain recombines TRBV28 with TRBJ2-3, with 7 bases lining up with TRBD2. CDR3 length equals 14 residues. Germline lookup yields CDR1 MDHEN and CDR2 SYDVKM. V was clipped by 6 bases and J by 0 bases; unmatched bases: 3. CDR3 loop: CASRGGISTDTQYF. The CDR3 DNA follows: TGTGCCAGCAGGGGGGGGATAAGCACAGATACGCAGTATTTT.

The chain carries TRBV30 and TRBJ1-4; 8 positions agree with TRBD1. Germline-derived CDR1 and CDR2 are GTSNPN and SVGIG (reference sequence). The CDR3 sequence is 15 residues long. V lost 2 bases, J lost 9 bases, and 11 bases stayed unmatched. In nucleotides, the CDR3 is TGTGCCTGGAGTATTCTCGGGACAGGACCCCAAAAACTGTTTTTT. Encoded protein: CAWSILGTGPQKLFF.

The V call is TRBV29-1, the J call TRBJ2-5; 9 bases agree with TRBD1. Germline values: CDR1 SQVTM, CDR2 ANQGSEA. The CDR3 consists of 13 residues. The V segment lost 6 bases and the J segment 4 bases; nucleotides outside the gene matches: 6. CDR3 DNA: TGCAGCGTAGACACAGGGGGCCCAGAGACCCAGTACTTC. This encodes CSVDTGGPETQYF.

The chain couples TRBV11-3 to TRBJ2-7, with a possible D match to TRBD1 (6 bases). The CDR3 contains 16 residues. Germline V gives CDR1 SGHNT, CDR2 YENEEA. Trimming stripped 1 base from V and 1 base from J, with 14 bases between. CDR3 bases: TGTGCCAGCAGCTTAGTCAATCAGGGGTTGTCCTACGAGCAGTACTTC. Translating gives CASSLVNQGLSYEQYF.

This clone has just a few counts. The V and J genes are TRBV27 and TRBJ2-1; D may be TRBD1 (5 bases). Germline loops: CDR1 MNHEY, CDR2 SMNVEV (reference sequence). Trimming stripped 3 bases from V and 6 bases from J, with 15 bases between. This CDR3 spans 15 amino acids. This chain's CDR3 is CASSFRQGIPNEQFF. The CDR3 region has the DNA TGTGCCAGCAGTTTCCGGCAGGGAATACCCAATGAGCAGTTCTTC.

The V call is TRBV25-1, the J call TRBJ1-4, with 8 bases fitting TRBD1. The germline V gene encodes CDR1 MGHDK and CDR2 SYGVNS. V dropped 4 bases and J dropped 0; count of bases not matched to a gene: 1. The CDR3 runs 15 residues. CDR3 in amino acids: CASSGGQATNEKLFF. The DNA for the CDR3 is TGTGCCAGCAGTGGGGGACAGGCAACTAATGAAAAACTGTTTTTT. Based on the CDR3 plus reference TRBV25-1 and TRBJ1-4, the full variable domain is EADIYQTPRYLVIGTGKKITLECSQTMGHDKMYWYQQDPGMELHLIHYSYGVNSTEKGDLSSESTVSRIRTEHFPLTLESARPSHTSQYLCASSGGQATNEKLFFGSGTQLSVL.

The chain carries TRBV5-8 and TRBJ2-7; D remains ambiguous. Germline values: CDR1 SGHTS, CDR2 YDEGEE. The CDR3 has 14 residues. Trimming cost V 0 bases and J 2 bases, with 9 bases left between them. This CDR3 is CASSLEPVAYEQYF. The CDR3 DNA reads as TGTGCCAGCAGCTTGGAACCCGTAGCCTACGAGCAGTACTTC.

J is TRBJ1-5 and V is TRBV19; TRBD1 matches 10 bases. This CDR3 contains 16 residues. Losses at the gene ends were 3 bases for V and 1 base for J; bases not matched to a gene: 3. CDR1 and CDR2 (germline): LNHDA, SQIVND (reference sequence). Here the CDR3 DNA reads TGTGCCAGTAGTATGGGGACAGGGGAGAGCAATCAGCCCCAGCATTTT. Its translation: CASSMGTGESNQPQHF.

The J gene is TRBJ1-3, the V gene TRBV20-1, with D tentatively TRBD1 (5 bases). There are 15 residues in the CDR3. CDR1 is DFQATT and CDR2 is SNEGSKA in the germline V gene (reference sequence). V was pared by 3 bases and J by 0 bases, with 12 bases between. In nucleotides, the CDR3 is TGCAGTGCTAGTTTTGGGGCCCCCTCTGGAAACACCATATATTTT. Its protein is CSASFGAPSGNTIYF.

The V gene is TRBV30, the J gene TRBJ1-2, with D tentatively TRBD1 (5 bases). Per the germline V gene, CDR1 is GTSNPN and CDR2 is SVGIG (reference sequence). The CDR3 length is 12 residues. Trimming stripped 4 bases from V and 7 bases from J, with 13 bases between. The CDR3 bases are TGTGCCTGGAAGGGGAACATTTTTGGCTACACCTTC. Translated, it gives CAWKGNIFGYTF.

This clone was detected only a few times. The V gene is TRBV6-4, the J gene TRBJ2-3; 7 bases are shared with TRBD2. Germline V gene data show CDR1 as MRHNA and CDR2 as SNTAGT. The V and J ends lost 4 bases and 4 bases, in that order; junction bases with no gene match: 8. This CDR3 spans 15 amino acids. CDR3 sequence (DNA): TGTGCCAGCAGTGTCGGGACTACCGGTTCAGATACGCAGTATTTT. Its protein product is CASSVGTTGSDTQYF.

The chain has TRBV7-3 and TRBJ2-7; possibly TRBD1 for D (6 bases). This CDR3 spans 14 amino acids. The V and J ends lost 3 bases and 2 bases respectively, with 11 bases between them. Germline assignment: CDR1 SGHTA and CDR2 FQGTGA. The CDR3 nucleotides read TGTGCCAGCAGCTTGGCAGGGGAACCCTACGAGCAGTACTTC. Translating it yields CASSLAGEPYEQYF.